The rows below give T cell receptor beta chains drawn from one sample of a study of T cell responses to AZD1222 COVID-19 vaccine. Produced via immunoSEQ multiplex PCR; TCRdb's table is partial and in-frame only. The table records some 150,000 clones, 89% of them present only once. Sequencing was performed on peripheral blood, taken on day 0 of AZD1222 vaccination. All receptors come from an adult in good health. Both conserved end residues are part of each CDR3. A D gene is named only where the DNA matches it firmly. For some rows the clone size is stated as once, few or many, or as a class when expanded; others skip it.

clone size	V gene	J gene	D gene	CDR3 DNA	CDR3 protein
few	TRBV28	TRBJ1-1	.	TGTGCCAGCAGCTCCGGGACACCAAACACTGAAGCTTTCTTT	CASSSGTPNTEAFF
few	TRBV24-1	TRBJ2-2	TRBD2	TGTGCCACCAGGGCACCCGGGAGGGCCGGGGAGCTGTTTTTT	CATRAPGRAGELFF
once	TRBV19	TRBJ2-6	.	TGTGCCAGTAGGAGACAGGATGACAACGTCCTGACTTTC	CASRRQDDNVLTF
.	TRBV18	TRBJ1-1	.	TGTGCCAGCTCACGGGAGTCTTCCTCAGCTTTCTTT	CASSRESSSAFF
.	TRBV7-8	TRBJ1-3	TRBD1	TGTGCCAGCAGCTTAGGATACAGGGGGCTGCCTGGAAACACCATATATTTT	CASSLGYRGLPGNTIYF
.	TRBV5-6	TRBJ1-2	.	TGTGCCAGCAGCTCGGACGCCTATGGCTACACCTTC	CASSSDAYGYTF
.	TRBV30	TRBJ2-1	.	TGTGCCTGGAGCAAGACCGGGACATCACCCTTGGCTGAGCAGTTCTTC	CAWSKTGTSPLAEQFF
.	TRBV4-1	TRBJ1-2	.	TGCGCCAGCAGCCAACGGACAGTCATCTTC	CASSQRTVIF
.	TRBV3-1/TRBV3-2	TRBJ1-3	.	TGTGCCAGCAGCCAAGCATCAATGGACAGCCGATACACCATATATTTT	CASSQASMDSRYTIYF
.	TRBV28	TRBJ2-7	.	TGTGCCAGCAGCCCGACAGGAAAGATCTACGAGCAGTACTTC	CASSPTGKIYEQYF
.	TRBV18	TRBJ2-1	TRBD2	TGTGCCAGCTCACCGGTCACTAGCGGGGGGTCGAGCTCCTACAATGAGCAGTTCTTC	CASSPVTSGGSSSYNEQFF
few	TRBV6-1	TRBJ2-7	.	TGTGCCAGCAGTGACCTAGGGGGGGACGAGCAGTACTTC	CASSDLGGDEQYF
.	TRBV6-2/TRBV6-3	TRBJ1-2	.	TGTGCCAGCAGTTACTCAGGGTCCGGGCATAGGGTTACCGGCGGCTACACCTTC	CASSYSGSGHRVTGGYTF
.	TRBV5-1	TRBJ2-7	.	TGCGCCAGCAGCTTAGAACCTAGCACCCACGAGCAGTACTTC	CASSLEPSTHEQYF
.	TRBV29-1	TRBJ1-3	.	TGCAGCGTAGTATTCTCTGGAAACACCATATATTTT	CSVVFSGNTIYF
.	TRBV7-8	TRBJ2-7	.	TGTGCCAGCAAGGTGGGCAACTCCTACGAGCAGTACTTC	CASKVGNSYEQYF
.	TRBV19	TRBJ1-4	.	TGTGCCAGTACCTTTTTAGGGGCGGCTAATGAAAAACTGTTTTTT	CASTFLGAANEKLFF
.	TRBV9	TRBJ1-1	.	TGTGCCAGCAGCGTAGACATGAACACTGAAGCTTTCTTT	CASSVDMNTEAFF
.	TRBV6-1	TRBJ1-2	.	TGTGCCAGCAGAATTCTACAGGGCCTCTATGGCTACACCTTC	CASRILQGLYGYTF
.	TRBV19	TRBJ2-7	.	TGTGCCAGTAGTCTCTCTGGTCCGGGCGAGCAGTACTTC	CASSLSGPGEQYF
.	TRBV30	TRBJ2-1	.	TGTGCCTGGAGTGGGGCGGTAGCGTGGAATGAGCAGTTCTTC	CAWSGAVAWNEQFF
.	TRBV29-1	TRBJ1-1	.	TGCAGCGTTGAAGATCTGCGACAGCAGAACACTGAAGCTTTCTTT	CSVEDLRQQNTEAFF
.	TRBV18	TRBJ2-6	.	TGTGCCAGCCAGACCATTGGTGGCGGCTCTGGGGCCAACGTCCTGACTTTC	CASQTIGGGSGANVLTF
few	TRBV27	TRBJ2-1	.	TGTGCCAGCAGGCTAAAGTCTTGGTACCGCTATGAGCAGTTCTTC	CASRLKSWYRYEQFF
.	TRBV5-1	TRBJ2-3	TRBD1	TGCGCCAGCTTCCCCGGGACAGGGATGACGGATACGCAGTATTTT	CASFPGTGMTDTQYF
.	TRBV6-5	TRBJ1-6	.	TGTGCCAGCAGCCTCGGAAACCCCCTCCACTTT	CASSLGNPLHF
.	TRBV11-2	TRBJ2-7	TRBD2	TGTGCCAGCAGCTTAGCCCTAGCGGGAGTAAGGGGCTACGAGCAGTACTTC	CASSLALAGVRGYEQYF
once	TRBV6-5	TRBJ1-4	.	TGTGCCAGCAGTACCGACAGAGGACGGGAAAAACTGTTTTTT	CASSTDRGREKLFF
.	TRBV28	TRBJ2-5	.	TGTGCCAGCAGTTTAAGACACACCGGTGGGACCCAGTACTTC	CASSLRHTGGTQYF
.	TRBV10-3	TRBJ1-4	TRBD1	TGTGCCATCAGCGATGGACAGGGGGCTGAAAAACTGTTTTTT	CAISDGQGAEKLFF